This T cell receptor (beta chain) originates from a study of cytomegalovirus exposure and HLA in healthy donors. The primer mix had 60 Vbeta and 13 Jbeta primers. Libraries were prepared by immunoSEQ multiplex PCR; TCRdb keeps only in-frame clonotypes and omits some of them. The data hold some 120,000 clones, with 80% to 85% observed a single time. The V gene end was trimmed by 4 bases and the J gene end by 7 bases; junction bases not matched to a gene: 9. This CDR3 has 14 residues. Germline CDR1 SGHVS, CDR2 FQNEAQ. General study points: Versus the roughly 700-donor mean, an Asian-associated ancestry cluster reportedly showed fewer N-insertions in a later analysis.

Worth noting for this clone: Its antigen remains unidentified.

The rearrangement links TRBV7-8 to TRBJ1-2; 7 positions match TRBD1. Sequenced input: PBMCs. The TCR was taken from a woman aged 25 to 45 in good health and CMV-seronegative. Here the CDR3 reads CASSSPDRLGGYTF. The DNA for the CDR3 is TGTGCCAGCAGCTCCCCGGACAGGTTGGGTGGCTACACCTTC.